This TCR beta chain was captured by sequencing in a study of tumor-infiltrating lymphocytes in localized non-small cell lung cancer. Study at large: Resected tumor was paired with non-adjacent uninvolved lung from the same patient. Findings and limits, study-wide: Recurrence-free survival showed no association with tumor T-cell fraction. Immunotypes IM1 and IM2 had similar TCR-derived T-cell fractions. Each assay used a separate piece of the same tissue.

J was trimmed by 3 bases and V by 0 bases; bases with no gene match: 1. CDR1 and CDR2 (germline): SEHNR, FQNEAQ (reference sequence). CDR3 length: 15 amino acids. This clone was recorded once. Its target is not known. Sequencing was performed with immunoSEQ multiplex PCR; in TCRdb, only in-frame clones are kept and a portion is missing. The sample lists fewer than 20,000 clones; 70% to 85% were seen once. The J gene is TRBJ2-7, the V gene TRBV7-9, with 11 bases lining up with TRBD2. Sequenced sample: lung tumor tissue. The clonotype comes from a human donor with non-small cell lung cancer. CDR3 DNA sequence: TGTGCCAGCAGCTTAGCGGGACTAGCGGTCTACGAGCAGTACTTC. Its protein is CASSLAGLAVYEQYF.